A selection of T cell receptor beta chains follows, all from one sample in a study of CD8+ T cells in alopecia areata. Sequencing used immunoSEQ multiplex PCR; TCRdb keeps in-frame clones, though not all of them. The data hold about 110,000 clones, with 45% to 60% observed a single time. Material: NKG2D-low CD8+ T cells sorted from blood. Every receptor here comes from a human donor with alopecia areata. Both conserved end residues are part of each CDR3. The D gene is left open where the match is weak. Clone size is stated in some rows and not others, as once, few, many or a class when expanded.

CATLWTSGAYEQYF,TRBD2,TRBJ2-7,few,TRBV28
CASSLAGTSSYEQYF,TRBD2,TRBJ2-7,medium-sized,TRBV11-2
CASSLTRETQYF,.,TRBJ2-5,.,TRBV7-9
CASSQLQGLARGYEQYF,TRBD2,TRBJ2-7,.,TRBV4-1
CASSITGNTEAFF,.,TRBJ1-1,.,TRBV19
CASSWDRDRDPYEQYF,TRBD1,TRBJ2-7,.,TRBV7-9
CASSAVAGAREQYF,TRBD2,TRBJ2-7,.,TRBV19
CASSYTGLAAGELFF,TRBD2,TRBJ2-2,.,TRBV6-6
CASSSQATEGYTF,.,TRBJ1-2,.,TRBV5-4
CASGQTGTLGTDTQYF,TRBD1,TRBJ2-3,.,TRBV27
CASSLGDREYYGYTF,TRBD1,TRBJ1-2,.,TRBV5-1
CSVEVLLANYGYTF,.,TRBJ1-2,.,TRBV29-1
CASEGDRGAGELFF,TRBD1,TRBJ2-2,.,TRBV5-1
CSVLIHTRTGNTGELFF,.,TRBJ2-2,.,TRBV29-1
CASSYGQLGGRPQHF,.,TRBJ1-5,.,TRBV6-5
CASRKGALGSADTQYF,TRBD1,TRBJ2-3,few,TRBV7-9
CASSSLQRMGTDTQYF,.,TRBJ2-3,few,TRBV7-9
CASSQDSYEQYF,.,TRBJ2-7,.,TRBV4-2
CASRMTGDLRKEQYF,TRBD1,TRBJ2-7,.,TRBV6-5
CATSGPSETQYF,.,TRBJ2-5,.,TRBV28